Following are 28 T cell receptor beta chains from one sample sequenced in a study of cytotoxic CD8 clonotypes in ibrutinib-treated CLL. TCRdb's copy holds only in-frame clones and misses some; the assay was immunoSEQ multiplex PCR. The table has 11,000 to 15,000 clones, approximately 52% seen once. The sample here was PBMCs, taken at an approximately 26-month disease-progression time point, from a patient treated with ibrutinib. Receptors originate from a human donor with chronic lymphocytic leukemia.

This chain uses TRBV27 with TRBJ1-1; a possible D gene is TRBD1 (5 bases). This CDR3 is built from 15 residues. Trimming removed 3 bases at V and 0 bases at J, with 11 bases between. CDR1 is MNHEY, CDR2 SMNVEV, per germline (reference sequence). CDR3 region: CASSFMQGLNTEAFF. In DNA form, the CDR3 reads TGTGCCAGCAGTTTTATGCAGGGACTGAACACTGAAGCTTTCTTT.

The CDR3 here is CASSQELGIGSNQPQHF. For the CDR3, the DNA is TGCGCCAGCAGCCAAGAACTTGGCATAGGGAGCAATCAGCCCCAGCATTTT. The chain links TRBV4-1 to TRBJ1-5; no firm D call. The CDR3 runs 17 residues. The V and J ends lost 0 bases and 1 base respectively, with 13 bases between them. The germline V gene has CDR1 MGHRA and CDR2 YSYEKL.

This chain links TRBV9 with TRBJ1-2; 9 bases agree with TRBD1. The CDR3 has 16 amino acids. With V trimmed by 3 bases and J by 8 bases, 14 bases remained unmatched. Germline lookup yields CDR1 SGDLS and CDR2 YYNGEE. The chain's CDR3 is CASSASGGGTGSGYTF. In nucleotides, the CDR3 is TGTGCCAGCAGCGCCTCCGGGGGCGGGACAGGGAGCGGCTACACCTTC.

The chain uses TRBV4-2 and TRBJ1-3; possible D gene TRBD1, 5 bases. Germline V gene data show CDR1 as LGHNA and CDR2 as YNFKEQ. The CDR3 is 16 residues long. Trimming took off 3 bases at V and 5 bases at J, with 17 bases between the two ends. CDR3 region: CASSHRSGQGRNTIYF. The DNA of the CDR3 is TGTGCCAGCAGCCACCGCTCGGGGCAGGGCCGAAACACCATATATTTT.

This rearrangement joins TRBV9 to TRBJ2-1; TRBD2 matches 12 bases. CDR1 SGDLS and CDR2 YYNGEE come from the germline V gene. J gave up 9 bases and V 3 bases, and 4 bases lay outside the gene matches. This CDR3 spans 14 amino acids. The CDR3 bases are TGTGCCAGCAGCGAAACTAGCGGGGGGTCTGAGCAGTTCTTC. This codes for CASSETSGGSEQFF.

This clone is categorized as medium-sized. V usage is TRBV11-2 and J usage is TRBJ2-7; TRBD1 might be the D (5 bases). Germline V gene sequence: CDR1 SGHAT, CDR2 FQNNGV. The CDR3 runs 15 residues. V lost 0 bases and J lost 0, with 9 bases in between. Here the CDR3 DNA reads TGTGCCAGCAGCTTAGATAGGGGAAGCTCCTACGAGCAGTACTTC. As protein: CASSLDRGSSYEQYF. Complete variable domain (other parts from reference TRBV11-2 and TRBJ2-7): EAGVAQSPRYKIIEKRQSVAFWCNPISGHATLYWYQQILGQGPKLLIQFQNNGVVDDSQLPKDRFSAERLKGVDSTLKIQPAKLEDSAVYLCASSLDRGSSYEQYFGPGTRLTVT.

The count of this clone is one. The genes are TRBV11-2 and TRBJ2-1; no firm D call. V was pared by 2 bases and J by 5 bases, with 10 bases between. The germline gives CDR1 SGHAT, CDR2 FQNNGV. There are 14 residues in the CDR3. DNA for the CDR3: TGTGCCAGCAGCTTACCGGGCGGCGACAATGAGCAGTTCTTC. Translated, it gives CASSLPGGDNEQFF.

In this sample, this clone is medium-sized (0.01 to 0.1%). The chain uses TRBV29-1 and TRBJ1-4; 8 nucleotides align to TRBD1. Germline values: CDR1 SQVTM, CDR2 ANQGSEA. Losses at the gene ends were 3 bases for V and 10 bases for J; bases not matched to a gene: 7. CDR3 length: 13 residues. CDR3 DNA sequence: TGCAGCGTTGAGGAGACAGGGGCCTCAAAACTGTTTTTT. Its translation: CSVEETGASKLFF.

The chain uses TRBV7-9 and TRBJ1-3; D unresolved. V dropped 7 bases and J dropped 1 base, with 17 bases sitting between them. Germline V lookup: CDR1 SEHNR, CDR2 FQNEAQ (reference sequence). The CDR3 loop spans 16 amino acids. The CDR3 loop reads CASTPPTSGSGNTIYF. In DNA form, the CDR3 reads TGTGCCAGCACCCCGCCCACGTCAGGTTCTGGAAACACCATATATTTT.

This clone has more than one count but fewer than ten. The sample carries other DNA sequences with the same CDR3. The genes are TRBV7-9 and TRBJ2-7; D is unclear. The CDR3 totals 12 residues. V was pared by 1 base and J by 2 bases, with 3 bases between. Germline CDR1 is SEHNR and CDR2 is FQNEAQ (reference sequence). This chain's CDR3 is CASSLGAYEQYF. The CDR3 nucleotides are TGTGCCAGCAGCTTAGGAGCCTACGAGCAGTACTTC.

This chain uses TRBV19 with TRBJ1-4; D unresolved. The CDR3 has 15 amino acids. Germline V lookup: CDR1 LNHDA, CDR2 SQIVND (reference sequence). V shed 3 bases and J shed 4 bases, with 12 bases lying between them. CDR3 region: CASSINDGINEKLFF. CDR3 coding DNA: TGTGCCAGTAGTATCAATGACGGGATTAATGAAAAACTGTTTTTT.

This clone occurred a few times. The chain couples TRBV5-6 to TRBJ2-3; TRBD1 matches 8 bases. V gave up 1 base and J gave up 2 bases; unmatched junction bases: 12. Germline lookup yields CDR1 SGHDT and CDR2 YYEEEE. The CDR3 is 18 amino acids. For the CDR3, the DNA is TGTGCCAGCAGCTTGCCATCTCTTAGGACAGGGACCACAGATACGCAGTATTTT. Its protein is CASSLPSLRTGTTDTQYF.

Concerning this clone: A read error is possible here, since a much larger clone lies one base away. The V call is TRBV7-9, the J call TRBJ2-7; D possibly corresponds to TRBD1 (6 bases). The V gene lost 3 bases and the J gene lost 0 bases, with 6 bases spanning the gap. Germline V lookup: CDR1 SEHNR, CDR2 FQNEAQ (reference sequence). The CDR3 is 13 residues long. The CDR3 region has the DNA TGTGCCAGCAGCTTGGACAGCTCCTACGAGCAGTACTTC. Its protein is CASSLDSSYEQYF.

In its sample, this clone is medium-sized. The V gene is TRBV29-1, the J gene TRBJ1-2; D not resolved. The CDR3 consists of 13 residues. The germline V and J ends were trimmed by 4 bases and 8 bases, with 17 bases remaining between them. Per the germline V gene, CDR1 is SQVTM and CDR2 is ANQGSEA. This CDR3 is CSVAPSSSEGYTF. CDR3 nucleotides: TGCAGCGTTGCTCCAAGCTCCTCCGAGGGCTACACCTTC.

This clone has more than one count but fewer than ten. For the CDR3, the DNA is TGTGCCAGCAGCTCCGCTGAGACCTGGCGGGAGACCCAGTACTTC. Its protein product is CASSSAETWRETQYF. V is TRBV27 and J is TRBJ2-5; D unclear. This CDR3 is 15 amino acids long. Trimming took 6 bases from V and 5 from J, leaving 19 bases between them. CDR1 MNHEY and CDR2 SMNVEV come from the germline V gene (reference sequence).

Ten or more counts support this clone. This rearrangement joins TRBV2 to TRBJ1-2; D is possibly TRBD1 (5 bases). Germline V gene sequence: CDR1 SNHLY, CDR2 FYNNEI. Trimming stripped 6 bases from V and 5 bases from J, with 10 bases between. The CDR3 loop spans 12 amino acids. The DNA for the CDR3 is TGTGCCAGCAGACTTCAGGGATATGGCTACACCTTC. Translating gives CASRLQGYGYTF.

This clone was found a few times. At the DNA level, this CDR3 is encoded by other sequences in the same sample as well. This chain uses TRBV4-2 with TRBJ2-7; perhaps TRBD2 as D (5 bases). The V end was cut by 0 bases, the J end by 1 base, with 7 bases between. The CDR3 extends over 14 amino acids. Germline lookup yields CDR1 LGHNA and CDR2 YNFKEQ. The CDR3 protein is CASSQEPGSYEQYF. The CDR3 region has the DNA TGTGCCAGCAGCCAAGAGCCGGGATCCTACGAGCAGTACTTC.

V and J are TRBV7-9 and TRBJ2-3, with no clear D. Trimming shortened V by 1 base and J by 5 bases, and 10 bases separated the two germline ends. Germline CDR1 SEHNR, CDR2 FQNEAQ (reference sequence). The CDR3 runs to 14 residues. The CDR3 DNA sequence: TGTGCCAGCAGCTTAGGTCGCCAGATAGATACGCAGTATTTT. This sequence encodes CASSLGRQIDTQYF. The entire variable domain, with the rest obtained from reference TRBV7-9 and TRBJ2-3, is as follows: DTGVSQNPRHKITKRGQNVTFRCDPISEHNRLYWYRQTLGQGPEFLTYFQNEAQLEKSRLLSDRFSAERPKGSFSTLEIQRTEQGDSAMYLCASSLGRQIDTQYFGPGTRLTVL.

This clone came up once. The CDR3 coding sequence is TGTGCCAGCAGGGGGATGGGTGACGAGCAGTACTTC. Protein: CASRGMGDEQYF. This chain connects TRBV2 to TRBJ2-7; D remains ambiguous. The germline V and J ends were trimmed by 6 bases and 5 bases, with 11 bases remaining between them. The CDR3 has 12 amino acids. Germline V gene lookup returns CDR1 SNHLY and CDR2 FYNNEI.

Here the CDR3 DNA reads TGTGCCAGTAGTATATCGGGGAGACCCTACGAGCAGTACTTC. Encoded protein: CASSISGRPYEQYF. The chain couples TRBV19 to TRBJ2-7, with D tentatively TRBD2 (5 bases). The V and J ends lost 2 bases and 2 bases respectively, with 10 bases between them. This CDR3 has 14 amino acids. The germline CDR1 and CDR2 sequences are LNHDA and SQIVND (reference sequence).

The rearrangement links TRBV10-3 to TRBJ2-3; 10 bases match TRBD1. The CDR3 consists of 15 residues. Losses at the gene ends were 6 bases for V and 3 bases for J; bases not matched to a gene: 6. Germline lookup yields CDR1 ENHRY and CDR2 SYGVKD. The CDR3 sequence is CAISHGQGETDTQYF. In DNA, the CDR3 is TGTGCCATCAGCCACGGACAGGGGGAGACAGATACGCAGTATTTT.

This clone was seen a few times. The rearrangement links TRBV11-2 to TRBJ2-7; a weak D match, TRBD2 (5 bases). From germline, CDR1 is SGHAT and CDR2 FQNNGV. V dropped 4 bases and J dropped 0 bases, with 16 bases sitting between them. This CDR3 spans 16 amino acids. The CDR3 loop is CASSSSSGRYSYEQYF. Written as DNA, the CDR3 is TGTGCCAGCAGCTCGTCCAGTGGGAGATACTCCTACGAGCAGTACTTC. The complete variable domain, with remaining parts taken from reference TRBV11-2 and TRBJ2-7, reads EAGVAQSPRYKIIEKRQSVAFWCNPISGHATLYWYQQILGQGPKLLIQFQNNGVVDDSQLPKDRFSAERLKGVDSTLKIQPAKLEDSAVYLCASSSSSGRYSYEQYFGPGTRLTVT.

The gene calls are TRBV5-6 and TRBJ1-3, with unresolved D. CDR1 SGHDT and CDR2 YYEEEE come from the germline V gene. The CDR3 extends over 13 amino acids. V was trimmed by 3 bases and J by 2 bases, leaving 6 bases between them. CDR3 residues: CASSSGAGNTIYF. CDR3 nucleotides: TGTGCCAGCAGCTCCGGGGCTGGAAACACCATATATTTT.

This chain connects TRBV2 to TRBJ2-2; D not resolved. The CDR3 has 13 amino acids. The ends were cut back, 3 bases at V and 0 bases at J, with 2 bases in the middle. The germline V gene has CDR1 SNHLY and CDR2 FYNNEI. The CDR3 is CASSDPNTGELFF. The CDR3 DNA sequence: TGTGCCAGCAGTGACCCGAACACCGGGGAGCTGTTTTTT.

The rearrangement joins TRBV7-8 to TRBJ1-5; D is unclear. The length of the CDR3 is 14 residues. Trimming pared 0 bases from V and 2 bases from J, leaving 5 bases between. CDR1 is SGHVS and CDR2 is FQNEAQ in the germline V gene. The CDR3 DNA sequence: TGTGCCAGCAGCTTAGCGCACGGCAATCAGCCCCAGCATTTT. This encodes CASSLAHGNQPQHF.

V and J are TRBV9 and TRBJ1-6; D is unresolved. Trimming pared 0 bases from V and 9 bases from J, leaving 13 bases between. CDR1 SGDLS and CDR2 YYNGEE come from the germline V gene. The CDR3 sequence is 15 residues long. CDR3 residues: CASSVALPPPSPLHF. The CDR3 bases are TGTGCCAGCAGCGTAGCTTTACCCCCCCCTTCACCCCTCCACTTT.

The rearrangement links TRBV29-1 to TRBJ1-2; D is unclear. This CDR3 is 13 amino acids long. With 1 base removed from V and 5 bases from J, the gap between germline ends came to 11 bases. Germline CDR1 SQVTM, CDR2 ANQGSEA. DNA for the CDR3: TGCAGCGTTGAAGCAAGGGTTAGATATGGCTACACCTTC. Protein: CSVEARVRYGYTF.

The chain combines TRBV2 with TRBJ2-7; D remains ambiguous. The CDR3 sequence is 14 residues long. The germline CDR1 and CDR2 sequences are SNHLY and FYNNEI. Trimming left V 6 bases short and J 7 bases short, with 19 bases between. Written as DNA, the CDR3 is TGTGCCAGCAGCCCAGAGCGCCCGGTTATAGAGCAGTACTTC. This codes for CASSPERPVIEQYF.